A single sample gave rise to the 13 T cell receptor beta chains below, sequenced in a study of T cell clones after liver transplantation (dated by TCRdb to about 2019). The library was generated by the immunoSEQ multiplex PCR assay. Imported from immuneACCESS, the table was reduced by TCRdb to in-frame sequences with V and J called. These copies leave out some clones; in studies compared against another copy, an unresolved V gene accounts for under half, and the cause of the remainder is not known. This sample lists 7,000 to 8,000 clones; approximately 80% were detected once. The ten largest account for roughly two fifths of the sample. What this sample's time point label stands for: pre-transplant. The sample was CD8+ T cells from blood, taken before liver transplant. These receptors all stem from a human donor who received a liver transplant.

The rearrangement uses TRBV28 and TRBJ2-2, with 7 bases fitting TRBD1. With 6 bases clipped from V and 1 base from J, the junction kept 5 bases outside the gene matches. The CDR3 extends over 15 amino acids. CDR1 and CDR2 from the germline V gene are MDHEN and SYDVKM. The CDR3 DNA follows: TGTGCCAGCAGCCCTAGGACAGGGAACACCGGGGAGCTGTTTTTT. This gives the protein CASSPRTGNTGELFF.

This clone was seen more than once but under ten times. The genes are TRBV4-1 and TRBJ2-2; maybe TRBD2 (7 bases). CDR1 is MGHRA, CDR2 YSYEKL, per germline. The CDR3 has 19 residues. Between the trimmed V and J ends, which lost 4 bases and 6 bases, there was a span of 27 bases. In DNA form, the CDR3 reads TGCGCCAGCAGCCCCGAGGAGTTGGGAGGGACACTCGTGGCCGGGGAGCTGTTTTTT. Amino acids: CASSPEELGGTLVAGELFF.

A word on this clone: One junction end disagrees with the germline gene, perhaps due to a read error. The V gene is TRBV13, the J gene TRBJ2-7; D perhaps matches TRBD1 (5 bases). In germline, CDR1 is PRHDT, CDR2 FYEKMQ (reference sequence). The CDR3 totals 14 residues. CDR3 sequence (DNA): TGTGCCAGCAGCCTAGGCGACAGCCCCTACGAGCAGTACTTC. Its translation is CASSLGDSPYEQYF. The full variable domain, its missing parts supplied by reference TRBV13 and TRBJ2-7, is AAGVIQSPRHLIKEKRETATLKCYPIPRHDTVYWYQQGPGQDPQFLISFYEKMQSDKGSIPDRFSAQQFSDYHSELNMSSLELGDSALYFCASSLGDSPYEQYFGPGTRLTVT.

V and J are TRBV9 and TRBJ2-1; the match to TRBD2 covers 9 bases. Germline CDR1 is SGDLS and CDR2 is YYNGEE. The V gene end was trimmed by 2 bases and the J gene end by 7 bases; junction bases not matched to a gene: 7. This CDR3 has 15 residues. CDR3 loop: CASSVGGGGANEQFF. CDR3 bases: TGTGCCAGCAGCGTTGGAGGCGGGGGGGCTAATGAGCAGTTCTTC.

This chain connects TRBV7-9 to TRBJ2-7; 8 bases line up with TRBD1. Germline lookup yields CDR1 SEHNR and CDR2 FQNEAQ (reference sequence). V was clipped by 1 base and J by 5 bases; unmatched bases: 7. The CDR3 runs 15 residues. CDR3 loop: CASSLGAGGGDEQYF. The DNA of the CDR3 is TGTGCCAGCAGCTTAGGTGCAGGGGGCGGAGACGAGCAGTACTTC.

This chain connects TRBV7-9 to TRBJ2-7; D is possibly TRBD1 (6 bases). The V end lost 5 bases, the J end lost 2 bases, and 10 bases lay between the germline ends. The CDR3 covers 13 residues. In germline, CDR1 is SEHNR, CDR2 FQNEAQ (reference sequence). This CDR3 is CASSPDRTYEQYF. The CDR3 region has the DNA TGTGCCAGCAGCCCCGACAGGACCTACGAGCAGTACTTC. Complete variable domain (other parts from reference TRBV7-9 and TRBJ2-7): DTGVSQNPRHKITKRGQNVTFRCDPISEHNRLYWYRQTLGQGPEFLTYFQNEAQLEKSRLLSDRFSAERPKGSFSTLEIQRTEQGDSAMYLCASSPDRTYEQYFGPGTRLTVT.

The chain employs TRBV10-1 and TRBJ2-3, with 7 bases lining up with TRBD2. This CDR3 is 14 amino acids long. Germline CDR1 and CDR2: WNHNN and SYGVQD (reference sequence). Trimming cost V 6 bases and J 5 bases; bases outside gene matches: 8. DNA of the CDR3: TGCGCCAGCAGCATGCGGGGGTTTGGAGATACGCAGTATTTT. Translated: CASSMRGFGDTQYF.

This chain connects TRBV11-1 to TRBJ2-1; 13 nucleotides match TRBD2. This CDR3 region has 16 residues. Unmatched junction bases numbered 5, after V lost 1 base and J lost 8 bases. The germline V gene has CDR1 SGHAT and CDR2 FQDESV (reference sequence). The CDR3 DNA is TGTGCCAGCAGCTTAGAGGGACTAGCGGGGTTGTATGAGCAGTTCTTC. This sequence encodes CASSLEGLAGLYEQFF.

This chain connects TRBV5-5 to TRBJ2-3, with 11 bases aligning to TRBD2. V was pared by 0 bases and J by 3 bases, with 3 bases of the junction left unmatched. The CDR3 has 16 amino acids. Germline V gene sequence: CDR1 SGHKS, CDR2 YYEKEE (reference sequence). The CDR3 sequence: CASSLGLAGSTDTQYF. In DNA form, the CDR3 reads TGTGCCAGCAGCTTGGGACTAGCGGGGTCTACAGATACGCAGTATTTT.

As to this clone: An end of the junction differs from the germline gene, which may be a read error. The chain couples TRBV9 to TRBJ1-4; D is perhaps TRBD1 (6 bases). The CDR3 has 16 residues. Germline lookup yields CDR1 SGDLS and CDR2 YYNGEE. The CDR3 loop is CASSPVGDITHEKLFF. CDR3 nucleotide sequence: TGTGCCAGCAGCCCGGTAGGGGACATAACTCATGAAAAACTGTTTTTT.

The chain combines TRBV18 with TRBJ2-3; TRBD1 agrees at 9 bases. J was trimmed by 2 bases and V by 2 bases; bases with no gene match: 2. Germline V lookup: CDR1 KGHSH, CDR2 LQKENI. The CDR3 totals 15 residues. The CDR3 DNA sequence: TGTGCCAGCTCACCAACAGGGGGCTTCACAGATACGCAGTATTTT. This sequence encodes CASSPTGGFTDTQYF.

The gene calls are TRBV9 and TRBJ2-1, with 7 bases identical to TRBD2. The CDR3 is 16 residues long. Germline V gives CDR1 SGDLS, CDR2 YYNGEE. V shed 4 bases, J shed 4 bases, and the junction held 11 bases outside the gene matches. The CDR3: CASSSPSGRGYNEQFF. The CDR3 coding sequence is TGTGCCAGCAGCTCCCCCTCAGGGAGGGGATACAATGAGCAGTTCTTC.

This chain uses TRBV27 with TRBJ2-7, with a possible D match to TRBD1 (5 bases). Germline CDR1 is MNHEY and CDR2 is SMNVEV (reference sequence). The CDR3 loop spans 12 amino acids. V lost 5 bases to trimming and J lost 1 base, with 6 bases between them. The CDR3 here is CASSGASYEQYF. For the CDR3, the DNA is TGTGCCAGCAGTGGGGCTTCCTACGAGCAGTACTTC.